This section outlines one TCR beta chain sequence together with its context. This CDR3 comprises 13 residues. Germline V gives CDR1 SQVTM, CDR2 ANQGSEA. The V and J ends lost 4 bases and 0 bases respectively, with 7 bases between them. Clones were sequenced by immunoSEQ multiplex PCR, and TCRdb holds only the in-frame ones, with some missing. The sample lists about 70,000 clones, about nine tenths occurring once. This sample was included in a study of T cell changes during pregnancy in multiple sclerosis. The source of this sequence is a female donor with multiple sclerosis, enrolled in a pregnancy study. The V and J genes are TRBV29-1 and TRBJ2-1; D is uncertain. The specimen was peripheral blood, collected in the first trimester of pregnancy. The CDR3 DNA sequence: TGCAGCGTTGCCCCTTACTCCTACAATGAGCAGTTCTTC. Protein product: CSVAPYSYNEQFF.